The subject of this entry is one T cell receptor beta chain. Its specificity is not known. The data were obtained in a study of T cells after yellow fever vaccination. Conversion of TCR transcripts into cDNA relied on 5'RACE template switching, which added a universal primer site and UMIs. TCRdb analysed the 5' RACE reads with MiXCR anew, one entry per CDR3 protein. This table has about 630,000 distinct CDR3 sequences, 10% to 15% appearing once. Study conclusions and caveats: Contaminating bulk clonotypes could be abundant in FACS-sorted repertoires. The secondary response peaked faster, at day 5 versus 15, but was weaker. Post-booster repertoires again held most primary-vaccination clones (approximately 96% CD4, 88% CD8).

The sequences come from PBMCs, collected on the day of the yellow fever booster vaccination. The TCR sequence derives from a man aged 30 to 45 who received the YFV17D yellow fever vaccine.

CDR3 coding DNA: TGTGCCAGCAGCCAAGCGGGGGCTCTGAACACTGAAGCTTTCTTT. Protein: CASSQAGALNTEAFF. The chain combines TRBV4-2 with TRBJ1-1; possible D gene TRBD1, 6 bases. The germline V gene encodes CDR1 LGHNA and CDR2 YNFKEQ. CDR3 length: 15 amino acids. Trimming removed 1 base from V and 0 bases from J, with 9 bases in between.